One T cell receptor (beta chain) is described in this entry. Per the germline V gene, CDR1 is SGHRS and CDR2 is YFSETQ. Trimming pared 4 bases from V and 0 bases from J, leaving 16 bases between. This CDR3 comprises 16 residues. This specimen comes from a study of blood T cell repertoires in COVID-19. About the research overall: Samples representing acute and convalescent COVID-19 were sourced from the United States, Italy and Spain. T cells, B-cell-depleted T cells, or PBMCs provided the cDNA or gDNA that served as material.

As processed by the authors: Estimation of nucleated cell counts relied on the amplification of reference gene primers. Assay used: immunoSEQ multiplex PCR; TCRdb lists only in-frame clones, some missing. V, J and clone size were drawn from that table, and D and trimming were deduced from the DNA. The top ten hold 9% to 15% of the sample, which has 130,000 or so clones, approximately 84% seen once. Input material: peripheral blood. J is TRBJ1-2 and V is TRBV5-1, with a possible D match to TRBD1 (5 bases). The sequence was collected from a woman aged 60-75 years with acute or convalescent COVID-19. The CDR3 DNA is TGCGCCAGCAGCCTGGACACCGACTTATCTAACTATGGCTACACCTTC. Amino acids: CASSLDTDLSNYGYTF.